The 27 T cell receptor beta chains below all came from one sample that was sequenced in a study of beta chain features in type 1 diabetes. Expressed TCRB transcripts were sequenced because the entire RNA isolate underwent reverse transcription. Measured with immunoSEQ multiplex PCR; TCRdb has only the in-frame clones, and not every one. This repertoire shows about 99,000 clones, 28% found once; its top ten account for 0.5% to 0.6%. Study-level findings and limits: Shortening that was moderate but significant affected the TCRB CDR3s of Type 1 diabetes patients in all four CD4+ subsets.

The antigens of these receptors remain unknown. Sequenced: central memory CD4+ T cells from blood. These receptors originate from a woman between 18 and 29 years old with type 1 diabetes.

This clone was picked up a small number of times. The gene calls are TRBV6-5 and TRBJ1-2, with 11 bases matching TRBD1. The CDR3 length is 14 residues. The V segment lost 6 bases and the J segment 8 bases; nucleotides outside the gene matches: 8. Germline lookup yields CDR1 MNHEY and CDR2 SVGAGI. The CDR3 nucleotides read TGTGCCAGCAGCCAAGGACAGGGGGCCCACGGCTACACCTTC. As protein: CASSQGQGAHGYTF.

This sequence joins TRBV28 and TRBJ2-1; 9 nucleotides match TRBD2. Trimming took 3 bases from V and 10 from J; bases not matched to a gene: 19. This CDR3 comprises 18 residues. Germline loops: CDR1 MDHEN, CDR2 SYDVKM. The CDR3 protein is CASSFRSGRPNVGTEQFF. The DNA of the CDR3 is TGTGCCAGCAGTTTTAGGAGCGGGAGGCCCAATGTGGGCACGGAGCAGTTCTTC.

This clone was counted a few times. The chain combines TRBV7-2 with TRBJ1-2; 9 nucleotides line up with TRBD1. With 6 bases clipped from V and 4 bases from J, the junction kept 6 bases outside the gene matches. This CDR3 spans 14 amino acids. Per germline, CDR1 SGHTA and CDR2 FQGNSA. The CDR3 DNA sequence: TGTGCCAGCAGACCGGGACAGGGTCCCTATGGCTACACCTTC. Protein product: CASRPGQGPYGYTF.

The V gene is TRBV7-8, the J gene TRBJ2-5, with D maybe TRBD2 (5 bases). The J call may be faulty, since TRBJ2-7 better matches the DNA end. This CDR3 contains 14 residues. Germline CDR1 reads SGHVS; CDR2 reads FQNEAQ. This CDR3 is CASSLETRGYEQYF. DNA of the CDR3: TGTGCCAGCAGCTTAGAAACTAGAGGGTACGAGCAGTACTTC.

A few counts support this clone. The chain joins TRBV7-9 to TRBJ2-2; D is perhaps TRBD2 (6 bases). There are 13 residues in the CDR3. The germline CDR1 and CDR2 sequences are SEHNR and FQNEAQ (reference sequence). V lost 5 bases, J lost 4 bases, and 8 bases lay in between. CDR3 in amino acids: CASSPEGTGELFF. CDR3 coding DNA: TGTGCCAGCAGCCCGGAGGGCACCGGGGAGCTGTTTTTT.

The chain couples TRBV23-1 to TRBJ1-1; 7 nucleotides match TRBD1. TRBV23-1 is recorded as an ORF, its role being uncertain. This CDR3 is built from 17 residues. Trimming took 0 bases from V and 4 from J; bases not matched to a gene: 11. The CDR3 coding sequence is TGCGCCAGCAGTCAATCGCTACAGGGGATATGGCGCACTGAAGCTTTCTTT. This translates into CASSQSLQGIWRTEAFF.

Only a few counts were recorded for this clone. The rearrangement joins TRBV11-2 to TRBJ2-5; 7 bases agree with TRBD2. In germline, CDR1 is SGHAT, CDR2 FQNNGV. This CDR3 is built from 14 residues. J was trimmed by 4 bases and V by 6 bases; bases with no gene match: 8. This chain's CDR3 is CASRSIAGRETQYF. DNA for the CDR3: TGTGCCAGCAGGTCGATAGCGGGTCGAGAGACCCAGTACTTC.

J is TRBJ1-1 and V is TRBV18; the D gene is possibly TRBD1 (5 bases). The CDR3 contains 15 residues. Germline CDR1 and CDR2: KGHSH and LQKENI. V lost 3 bases to trimming and J lost 3 bases, with 14 bases between them. CDR3: CASSPLQGTHTEAFF. CDR3 coding DNA: TGTGCCAGCTCACCGCTCCAGGGTACGCACACTGAAGCTTTCTTT.

V usage is TRBV7-9 and J usage is TRBJ1-2, with 9 bases matching TRBD1. This CDR3 spans 16 amino acids. The V and J ends lost 4 bases and 4 bases, in that order; junction bases with no gene match: 10. The germline V gene encodes CDR1 SEHNR and CDR2 FQNEAQ (reference sequence). The CDR3 coding sequence is TGTGCCAGCAGCTCAGACCCGGGACAGGGCGTCTATGGCTACACCTTC. Its protein product is CASSSDPGQGVYGYTF.

The table lists this clone with a few counts. The J gene is TRBJ2-7, the V gene TRBV5-1; the D gene is possibly TRBD2 (6 bases). The ends were cut back, 0 bases at V and 4 bases at J, with 8 bases in the middle. The CDR3 is made up of 13 amino acids. In germline, CDR1 is SGHRS, CDR2 YFSETQ. CDR3 coding DNA: TGCGCCAGCAGCTTGGACGGGAGATACGAGCAGTACTTC. It encodes CASSLDGRYEQYF.

The V call is TRBV5-1, the J call TRBJ2-1, with D possibly TRBD1 on 6 matching bases. Trimming cost V 2 bases and J 1 base, with 10 bases left between them. In germline, CDR1 is SGHRS, CDR2 YFSETQ. The CDR3 length is 15 residues. Here the CDR3 reads CASSLQGLSYNEQFF. CDR3 nucleotides: TGCGCCAGCAGCTTACAGGGCCTTTCCTACAATGAGCAGTTCTTC.

This clone was recorded a few times. J is TRBJ1-1 and V is TRBV2, with a weak D call TRBD1 (6 bases). Germline CDR1 reads SNHLY; CDR2 reads FYNNEI. The V end lost 7 bases, the J end lost 1 base, and 13 bases lay between the germline ends. The CDR3 runs to 14 residues. The CDR3 sequence: CASIAGVTNTEAFF. CDR3 DNA sequence: TGTGCCAGCATTGCAGGGGTAACGAACACTGAAGCTTTCTTT.

For this clone: Other nucleotide sequences from this sample produce the same CDR3. This sequence joins TRBV9 and TRBJ2-1; TRBD2 is a possible D gene (5 bases). The V end lost 2 bases, the J end lost 5 bases, and 5 bases lay between the germline ends. Per the germline V gene, CDR1 is SGDLS and CDR2 is YYNGEE. There are 12 residues in the CDR3. As DNA, the CDR3 is TGTGCCAGCAGCGTGAGGGACAATGAGCAGTTCTTC. The encoded protein is CASSVRDNEQFF.

This sequence joins TRBV28 and TRBJ1-1; D is possibly TRBD1 (6 bases). The CDR3 contains 15 residues. Deletions cut 5 bases from V and 5 bases from J, with 18 bases between. The germline V gene encodes CDR1 MDHEN and CDR2 SYDVKM. The CDR3, as DNA: TGTGCCAGCAGTCCAAACAGCAGGGGTGGGACTGAAGCTTTCTTT. Protein sequence: CASSPNSRGGTEAFF. The complete variable domain, with remaining parts taken from reference TRBV28 and TRBJ1-1, reads DVKVTQSSRYLVKRTGEKVFLECVQDMDHENMFWYRQDPGLGLRLIYFSYDVKMKEKGDIPEGYSVSREKKERFSLILESASTNQTSMYLCASSPNSRGGTEAFFGQGTRLTVV.

The chain has TRBV30 and TRBJ1-4; perhaps TRBD1 as D (5 bases). Germline V gene sequence: CDR1 GTSNPN, CDR2 SVGIG (reference sequence). V was shortened by 5 bases and J by 7 bases, with 14 bases between the two germline ends. This CDR3 is built from 13 residues. CDR3 in DNA: TGTGCCTGGGCCCCAGGGATCGGTGAAAAACTGTTTTTT. Protein sequence: CAWAPGIGEKLFF.

J is TRBJ1-1 and V is TRBV7-9; a possible D gene is TRBD1 (5 bases). Between the trimmed V and J ends, which lost 1 base and 4 bases, there was a span of 16 bases. The CDR3 covers 16 residues. Germline V lookup: CDR1 SEHNR, CDR2 FQNEAQ (reference sequence). The CDR3 protein is CASSLEPGNRGTEAFF. For the CDR3, the DNA is TGTGCCAGCAGCTTAGAGCCAGGAAATAGGGGCACTGAAGCTTTCTTT.

The chain has TRBV28 and TRBJ2-5; TRBD1 matches 8 bases. Trimming removed 2 bases from V and 5 bases from J; junction bases left unmatched: 10. This CDR3 region has 16 residues. Germline CDR1 is MDHEN and CDR2 is SYDVKM. The CDR3 DNA reads TGTGCCAGCAGTTTAACGGGGCAGGGGGCGGGGGAGACCCAGTACTTC. Its translation: CASSLTGQGAGETQYF.

The genes are TRBV19 and TRBJ2-1; TRBD2 is a possible D gene (6 bases). Germline CDR1 reads LNHDA; CDR2 reads SQIVND (reference sequence). V lost 7 bases and J 0 bases, leaving 19 bases between the germline ends. The CDR3 loop spans 17 amino acids. The CDR3 DNA reads as TGTGCCAGTACCTCCCCAGCGGGTAGCTACTCCTACAATGAGCAGTTCTTC. Residues: CASTSPAGSYSYNEQFF.

This clone has just a few counts. The same CDR3 can be traced to other DNA sequences in this sample. The CDR3 DNA follows: TGTGCCAGCAGCCTAAACAGGGAGTTGGAGACCCAGTACTTC. This codes for CASSLNRELETQYF. The chain recombines TRBV7-2 with TRBJ2-5; possibly TRBD1 for D (6 bases). The CDR3 is 14 amino acids. Trimming removed 5 bases at V and 5 bases at J, with 15 bases between. Germline assignment: CDR1 SGHTA and CDR2 FQGNSA.

This clone was counted only a few times. V and J are TRBV7-8 and TRBJ2-3; no definite D call. Trimming removed 2 bases at V and 0 bases at J, with 12 bases between. The CDR3 is made up of 16 amino acids. The germline V gene has CDR1 SGHVS and CDR2 FQNEAQ. The CDR3 DNA reads TGTGCCAGCAGCTTAATGGGCCCGTCCAGCACAGATACGCAGTATTTT. Translated, it gives CASSLMGPSSTDTQYF.

V usage is TRBV6-5 and J usage is TRBJ2-1; D possibly corresponds to TRBD2 (5 bases). The ends were cut back, 2 bases at V and 8 bases at J, with 13 bases in the middle. CDR3 size: 14 residues. Germline V gives CDR1 MNHEY, CDR2 SVGAGI. The CDR3 DNA follows: TGTGCCAGCAGTTACCGGGCCGGGGAAGATGAGCAGTTCTTC. Translation: CASSYRAGEDEQFF.

This clone was detected only a few times. The genes are TRBV7-9 and TRBJ2-5; 12 bases match TRBD2. The CDR3 covers 16 residues. Germline loops: CDR1 SEHNR, CDR2 FQNEAQ (reference sequence). Trimming removed 5 bases from V and 5 bases from J; junction bases left unmatched: 9. The CDR3 loop is CASSPASGRGPETQYF. CDR3 nucleotides: TGTGCCAGCAGCCCTGCTAGCGGGAGGGGGCCGGAGACCCAGTACTTC.

V gene TRBV19 combines with J gene TRBJ2-1, with 9 bases lining up with TRBD1. The germline V gene encodes CDR1 LNHDA and CDR2 SQIVND (reference sequence). This CDR3 contains 15 residues. V lost 4 bases to trimming and J lost 6 bases; unmatched junction nucleotides: 7. The CDR3 spells CASSKNPGQGNEQFF. CDR3 nucleotide sequence: TGTGCCAGTAGTAAGAACCCGGGACAGGGCAATGAGCAGTTCTTC.

The rearrangement links TRBV6-1 to TRBJ1-3; D uncertain. The germline CDR1 and CDR2 sequences are MNHNS and SASEGT. The CDR3 spans 12 residues. The V end was cut by 0 bases, the J end by 10 bases, with 7 bases between. For the CDR3, the DNA is TGTGCCAGCAGTGAAGCCTCTTTGACCATATATTTT. Protein sequence: CASSEASLTIYF.

On this clone itself: Distinct nucleotide sequences in the sample also encode this CDR3. This chain connects TRBV30 to TRBJ2-4; D remains unclear. This CDR3 has 11 residues. Trimming cost V 1 base and J 6 bases, with 4 bases left between them. Germline CDR1 reads GTSNPN; CDR2 reads SVGIG (reference sequence). CDR3 DNA sequence: TGTGCCTGGAGTGCGGGAAACATTCAGTACTTC. Protein: CAWSAGNIQYF.

V usage is TRBV29-1 and J usage is TRBJ1-1; the D gene is possibly TRBD1 (5 bases). The CDR3 consists of 13 residues. V was cut by 7 bases and J by 1 base, with 13 bases left in between. Germline assignment: CDR1 SQVTM and CDR2 ANQGSEA. The CDR3, as DNA: TGCAGCGCCCATAATACAGGGAACACTGAAGCTTTCTTT. This translates into CSAHNTGNTEAFF.

The V call is TRBV30, the J call TRBJ2-7; TRBD1 aligns across 7 bases. Trimming took 3 bases from V and 2 from J; bases not matched to a gene: 7. The germline CDR1 and CDR2 sequences are GTSNPN and SVGIG (reference sequence). The CDR3 spans 14 residues. The CDR3 loop reads CAWRKGQLTYEQYF. The CDR3 coding sequence is TGTGCCTGGAGGAAGGGACAGTTAACCTACGAGCAGTACTTC.